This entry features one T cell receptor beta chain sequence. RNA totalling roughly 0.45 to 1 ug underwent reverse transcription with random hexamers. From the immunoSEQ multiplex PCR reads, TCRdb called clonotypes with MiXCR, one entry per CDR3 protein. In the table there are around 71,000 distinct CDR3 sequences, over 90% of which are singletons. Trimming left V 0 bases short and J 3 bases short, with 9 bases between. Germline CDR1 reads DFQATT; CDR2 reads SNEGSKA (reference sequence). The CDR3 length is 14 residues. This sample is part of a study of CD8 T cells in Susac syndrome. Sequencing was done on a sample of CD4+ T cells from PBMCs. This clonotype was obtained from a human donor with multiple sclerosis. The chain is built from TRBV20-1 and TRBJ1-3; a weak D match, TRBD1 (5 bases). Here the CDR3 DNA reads TGCAGTGCTAGAGATGCGGGGGTTGGAAACACCATATATTTT. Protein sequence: CSARDAGVGNTIYF.